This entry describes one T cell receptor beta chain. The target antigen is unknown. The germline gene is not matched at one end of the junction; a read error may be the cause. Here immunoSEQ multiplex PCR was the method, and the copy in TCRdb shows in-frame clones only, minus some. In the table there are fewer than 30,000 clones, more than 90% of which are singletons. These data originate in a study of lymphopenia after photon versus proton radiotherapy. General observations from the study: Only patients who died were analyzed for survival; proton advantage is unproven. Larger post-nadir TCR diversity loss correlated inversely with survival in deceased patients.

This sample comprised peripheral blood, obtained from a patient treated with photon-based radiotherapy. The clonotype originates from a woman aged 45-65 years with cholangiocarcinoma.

The CDR3 nucleotides read TGTGCCAGCAACGTAGGAAGGGACCAGCCCCAGCATTTT. Its translation is CASNVGRDQPQHF. The chain links TRBV9 to TRBJ1-5; perhaps TRBD1 as D (5 bases). There are 13 residues in the CDR3. Germline CDR1 SGDLS, CDR2 YYNGEE. Full variable domain (outside the CDR3, taken from reference TRBV9 and TRBJ1-5): DSGVTQTPKHLITATGQRVTLRCSPRSGDLSVYWYQQSLDQGLQFLIQYYNGEERAKGNILERFSAQQFPDLHSELNLSSLELGDSALYFCASNVGRDQPQHFGDGTRLSIL.